This T cell receptor (beta chain) was identified in a study of B cell selection in AIRE deficiency. Regulatory T cells were sorted as CD4+CD25hiCD127low/negative cells. Sequencing used immunoSEQ multiplex PCR; TCRdb keeps in-frame clones, though not all of them. The data hold about 18,000 clones, with about 93% observed a single time. Germline V gene sequence: CDR1 MNHNY, CDR2 SVGAGI (reference sequence). The CDR3 runs to 16 residues. The ends were cut back, 0 bases at V and 6 bases at J, with 17 bases in the middle. The receptor comes from a human donor in good health. The rearrangement joins TRBV6-6 to TRBJ1-2, with D maybe TRBD1 (6 bases). Sequenced material: CD4+CD25+ Tregs sorted from PBMCs. CDR3 in amino acids: CASSYSTLTGGNGYTF. The DNA for the CDR3 is TGTGCCAGCAGTTACTCGACGTTAACGGGGGGCAATGGCTACACCTTC.